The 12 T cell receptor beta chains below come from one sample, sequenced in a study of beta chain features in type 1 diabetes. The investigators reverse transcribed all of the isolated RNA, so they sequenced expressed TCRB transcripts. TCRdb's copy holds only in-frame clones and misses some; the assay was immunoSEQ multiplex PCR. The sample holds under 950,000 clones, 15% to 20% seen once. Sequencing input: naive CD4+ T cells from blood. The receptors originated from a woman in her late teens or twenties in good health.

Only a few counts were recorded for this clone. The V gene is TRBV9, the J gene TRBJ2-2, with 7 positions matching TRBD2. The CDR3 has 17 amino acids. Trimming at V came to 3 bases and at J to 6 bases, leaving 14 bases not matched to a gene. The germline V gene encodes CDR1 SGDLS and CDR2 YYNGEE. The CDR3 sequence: CASSATRGGRAAGELFF. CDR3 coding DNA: TGTGCCAGCAGCGCCACCCGGGGAGGGAGGGCGGCCGGGGAGCTGTTTTTT. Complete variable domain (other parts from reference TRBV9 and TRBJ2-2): DSGVTQTPKHLITATGQRVTLRCSPRSGDLSVYWYQQSLDQGLQFLIQYYNGEERAKGNILERFSAQQFPDLHSELNLSSLELGDSALYFCASSATRGGRAAGELFFGEGSRLTVL.

The CDR3 is CASSTHSATGELFF. In nucleotides, the CDR3 is TGTGCCAGCAGCACCCATTCGGCCACCGGGGAGCTGTTTTTT. This chain joins TRBV9 and TRBJ2-2; D gene ambiguous. Germline CDR1 is SGDLS and CDR2 is YYNGEE. V was pared by 4 bases and J by 4 bases, with 11 bases between. The CDR3 contains 14 residues.

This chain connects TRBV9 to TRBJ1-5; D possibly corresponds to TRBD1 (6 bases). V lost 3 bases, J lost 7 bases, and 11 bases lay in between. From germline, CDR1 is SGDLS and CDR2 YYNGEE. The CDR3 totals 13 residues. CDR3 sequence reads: CASSEGDGQPQHF. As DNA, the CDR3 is TGTGCCAGCAGCGAGGGGGACGGCCAGCCCCAGCATTTT.

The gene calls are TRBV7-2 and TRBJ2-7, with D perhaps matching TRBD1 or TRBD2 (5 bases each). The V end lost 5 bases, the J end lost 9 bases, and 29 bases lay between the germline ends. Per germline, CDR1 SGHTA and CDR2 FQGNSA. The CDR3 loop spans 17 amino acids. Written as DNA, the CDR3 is TGTGCCAGCAGCCCACCAAGGGGAGCCCACCTACCCCCGGCGCAGTACTTC. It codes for CASSPPRGAHLPPAQYF. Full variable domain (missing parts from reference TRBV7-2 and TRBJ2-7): GAGVSQSPSNKVTEKGKDVELRCDPISGHTALYWYRQSLGQGLEFLIYFQGNSAPDKSGLPSDRFSAERTGGSVSTLTIQRTQQEDSAVYLCASSPPRGAHLPPAQYFGPGTRLTVT.

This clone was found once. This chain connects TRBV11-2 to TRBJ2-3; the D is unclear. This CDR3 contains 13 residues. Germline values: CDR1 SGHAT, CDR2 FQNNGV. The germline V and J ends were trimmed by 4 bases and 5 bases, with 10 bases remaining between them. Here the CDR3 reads CASSYRRGDTQYF. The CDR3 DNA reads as TGTGCCAGCAGCTATCGCCGCGGAGATACGCAGTATTTT.

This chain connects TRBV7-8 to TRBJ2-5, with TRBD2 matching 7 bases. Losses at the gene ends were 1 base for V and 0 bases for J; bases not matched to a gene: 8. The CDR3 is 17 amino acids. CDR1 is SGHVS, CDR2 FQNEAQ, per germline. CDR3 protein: CASSLGLGGRYQETQYF. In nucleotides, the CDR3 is TGTGCCAGCAGCTTAGGTCTTGGCGGGAGATACCAAGAGACCCAGTACTTC.

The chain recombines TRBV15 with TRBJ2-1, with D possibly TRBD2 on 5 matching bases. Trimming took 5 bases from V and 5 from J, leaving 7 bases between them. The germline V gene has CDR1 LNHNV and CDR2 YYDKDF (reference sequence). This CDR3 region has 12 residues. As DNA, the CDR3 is TGTGCCACCAGCGGACTTGACAATGAGCAGTTCTTC. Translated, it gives CATSGLDNEQFF.

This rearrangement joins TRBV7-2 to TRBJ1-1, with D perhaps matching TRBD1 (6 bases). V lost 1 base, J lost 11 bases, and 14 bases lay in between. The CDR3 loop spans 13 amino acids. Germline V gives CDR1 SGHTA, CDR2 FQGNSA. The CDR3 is CASSLESGGGAFF. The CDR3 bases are TGTGCCAGCAGCTTAGAATCCGGGGGCGGCGCTTTCTTT.

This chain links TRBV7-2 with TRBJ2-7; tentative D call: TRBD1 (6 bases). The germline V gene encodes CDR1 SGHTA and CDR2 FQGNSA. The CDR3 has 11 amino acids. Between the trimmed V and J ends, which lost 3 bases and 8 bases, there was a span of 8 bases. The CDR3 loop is CASSFTGKQYF. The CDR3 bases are TGTGCCAGCAGCTTCACAGGGAAGCAGTACTTC.

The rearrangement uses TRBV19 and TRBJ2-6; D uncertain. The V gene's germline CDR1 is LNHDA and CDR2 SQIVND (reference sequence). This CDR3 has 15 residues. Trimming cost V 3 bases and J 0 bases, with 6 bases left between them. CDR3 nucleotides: TGTGCCAGTAGTATTGAAGTCTCTGGGGCCAACGTCCTGACTTTC. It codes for CASSIEVSGANVLTF.

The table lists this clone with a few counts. The CDR3 sequence is CSPAGPNTEAFF. The CDR3 region has the DNA TGCAGCCCAGCGGGGCCTAACACTGAAGCTTTCTTT. This chain joins TRBV29-1 and TRBJ1-1, with D possibly matching TRBD1 (5 bases). Per the germline V gene, CDR1 is SQVTM and CDR2 is ANQGSEA. With 8 bases removed from V and 2 bases from J, the gap between germline ends came to 12 bases. CDR3 size: 12 residues.

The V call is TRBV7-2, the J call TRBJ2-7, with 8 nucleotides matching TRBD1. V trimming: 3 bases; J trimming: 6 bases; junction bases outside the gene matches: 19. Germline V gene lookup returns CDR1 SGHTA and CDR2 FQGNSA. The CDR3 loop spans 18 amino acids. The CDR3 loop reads CASSFQAPGGATVFEQYF. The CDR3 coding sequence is TGTGCCAGCAGCTTTCAGGCCCCAGGGGGCGCCACGGTCTTCGAGCAGTACTTC.